This TCR beta chain was profiled in a study of T cell responses to AZD1222 COVID-19 vaccine. Overall study results and limits: Vaccination with two AZD1222 doses was followed by a rise in Spike-specific TCR breadth and depth. None of the repertoires were sampled until the peak T cell response had passed. Among the donors, most were white British and more were female, and clonal diversity was possibly underestimated.

Libraries were prepared by immunoSEQ multiplex PCR; TCRdb keeps only in-frame clonotypes and omits some of them. This table has over 100,000 clones, roughly 93% appearing once. The CDR3 consists of 15 residues. V trimming: 0 bases; J trimming: 5 bases; junction bases outside the gene matches: 7. Germline CDR1 is SGHRS and CDR2 is YFSETQ. Turning to this clone: The antigen is not known.

The chain employs TRBV5-1 and TRBJ2-5; TRBD2 matches at 7 bases. Sample: peripheral blood, taken 28 days after the second AZD1222 dose. This clonotype was sampled from an adult who received the AZD1222 COVID-19 vaccine. This CDR3 is CASSLGAGAVETQYF. CDR3 nucleotides: TGCGCCAGCAGCTTGGGCGCGGGAGCGGTGGAGACCCAGTACTTC.